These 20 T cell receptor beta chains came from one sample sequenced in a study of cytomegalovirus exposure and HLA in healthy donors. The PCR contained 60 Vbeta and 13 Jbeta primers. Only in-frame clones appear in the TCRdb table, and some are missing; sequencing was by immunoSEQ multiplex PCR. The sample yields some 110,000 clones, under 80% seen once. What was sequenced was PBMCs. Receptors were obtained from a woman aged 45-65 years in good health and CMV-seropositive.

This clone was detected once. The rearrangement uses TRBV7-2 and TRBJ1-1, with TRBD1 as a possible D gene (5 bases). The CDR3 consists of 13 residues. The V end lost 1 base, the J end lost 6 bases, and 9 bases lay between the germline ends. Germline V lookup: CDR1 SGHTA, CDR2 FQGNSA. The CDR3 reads CASSLGGQAEAFF. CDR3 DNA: TGTGCCAGCAGCTTAGGCGGACAAGCTGAAGCTTTCTTT. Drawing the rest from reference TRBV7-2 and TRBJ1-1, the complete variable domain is GAGVSQSPSNKVTEKGKDVELRCDPISGHTALYWYRQSLGQGLEFLIYFQGNSAPDKSGLPSDRFSAERTGGSVSTLTIQRTQQEDSAVYLCASSLGGQAEAFFGQGTRLTVV.

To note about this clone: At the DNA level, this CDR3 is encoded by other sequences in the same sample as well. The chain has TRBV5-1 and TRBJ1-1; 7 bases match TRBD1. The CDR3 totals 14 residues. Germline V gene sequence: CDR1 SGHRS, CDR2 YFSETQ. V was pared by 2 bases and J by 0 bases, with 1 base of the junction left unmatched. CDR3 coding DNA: TGCGCCAGCAGCTTAGACAGGGTGAACACTGAAGCTTTCTTT. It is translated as CASSLDRVNTEAFF. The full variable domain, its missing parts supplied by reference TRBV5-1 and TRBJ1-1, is KAGVTQTPRYLIKTRGQQVTLSCSPISGHRSVSWYQQTPGQGLQFLFEYFSETQRNKGNFPGRFSGRQFSNSRSEMNVSTLELGDSALYLCASSLDRVNTEAFFGQGTRLTVV.

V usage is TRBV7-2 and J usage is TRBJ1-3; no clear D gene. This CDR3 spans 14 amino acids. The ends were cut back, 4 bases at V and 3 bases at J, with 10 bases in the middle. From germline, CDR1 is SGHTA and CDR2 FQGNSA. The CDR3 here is CASSSGTGGNTIYF. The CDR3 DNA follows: TGTGCCAGCAGCTCGGGAACGGGTGGAAACACCATATATTTT.

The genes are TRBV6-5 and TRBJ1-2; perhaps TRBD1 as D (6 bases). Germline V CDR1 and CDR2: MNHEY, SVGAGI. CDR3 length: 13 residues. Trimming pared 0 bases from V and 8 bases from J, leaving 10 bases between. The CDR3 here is CASSYSGTTGYTF. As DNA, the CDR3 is TGTGCCAGCAGTTACTCAGGGACAACCGGCTACACCTTC.

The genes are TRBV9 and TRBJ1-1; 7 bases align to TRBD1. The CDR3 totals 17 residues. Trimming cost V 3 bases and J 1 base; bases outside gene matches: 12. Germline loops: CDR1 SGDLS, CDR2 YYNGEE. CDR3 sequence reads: CASSAETGAKGNTEAFF. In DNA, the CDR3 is TGTGCCAGCAGCGCCGAAACAGGGGCAAAGGGGAACACTGAAGCTTTCTTT. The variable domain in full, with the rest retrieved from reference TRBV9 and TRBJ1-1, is DSGVTQTPKHLITATGQRVTLRCSPRSGDLSVYWYQQSLDQGLQFLIQYYNGEERAKGNILERFSAQQFPDLHSELNLSSLELGDSALYFCASSAETGAKGNTEAFFGQGTRLTVV.

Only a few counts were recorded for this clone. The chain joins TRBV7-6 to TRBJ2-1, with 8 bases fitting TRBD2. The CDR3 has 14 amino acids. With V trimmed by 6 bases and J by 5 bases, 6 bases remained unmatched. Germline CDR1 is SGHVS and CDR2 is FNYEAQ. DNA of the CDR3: TGTGCCAGCAGTCCGACTAGCGCCCACAATGAGCAGTTCTTC. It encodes CASSPTSAHNEQFF.

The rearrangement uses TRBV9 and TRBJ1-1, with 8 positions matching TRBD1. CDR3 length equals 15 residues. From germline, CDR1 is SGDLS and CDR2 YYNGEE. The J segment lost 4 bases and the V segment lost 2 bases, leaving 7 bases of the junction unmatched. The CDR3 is CASSVPGTGITEAFF. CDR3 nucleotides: TGTGCCAGCAGCGTGCCCGGGACAGGAATCACTGAAGCTTTCTTT.

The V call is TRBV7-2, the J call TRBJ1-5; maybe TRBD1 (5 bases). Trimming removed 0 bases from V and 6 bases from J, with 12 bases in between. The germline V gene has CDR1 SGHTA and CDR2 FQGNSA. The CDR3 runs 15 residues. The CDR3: CASSLASLGGQPQHF. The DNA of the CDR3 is TGTGCCAGCAGCTTAGCTTCCTTGGGGGGTCAGCCCCAGCATTTT.

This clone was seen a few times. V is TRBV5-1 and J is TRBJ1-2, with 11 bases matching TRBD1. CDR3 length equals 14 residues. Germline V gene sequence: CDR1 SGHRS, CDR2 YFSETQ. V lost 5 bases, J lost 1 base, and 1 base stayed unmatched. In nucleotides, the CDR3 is TGCGCCAGCAGTGGGACAGGGGGTAACTATGGCTACACCTTC. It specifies CASSGTGGNYGYTF.

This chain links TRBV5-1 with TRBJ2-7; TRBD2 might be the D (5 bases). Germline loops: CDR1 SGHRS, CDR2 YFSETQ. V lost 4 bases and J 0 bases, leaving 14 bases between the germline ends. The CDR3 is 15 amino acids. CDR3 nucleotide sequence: TGCGCCAGCAGCCCGGAGGTGCTGGCCTCCTACGAGCAGTACTTC. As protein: CASSPEVLASYEQYF.

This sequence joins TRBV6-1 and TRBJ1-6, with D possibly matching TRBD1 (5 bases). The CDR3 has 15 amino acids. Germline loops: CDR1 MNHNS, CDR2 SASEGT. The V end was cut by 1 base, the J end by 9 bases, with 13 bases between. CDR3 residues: CASSEDGHRVSPLHF. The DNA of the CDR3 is TGTGCCAGCAGTGAAGACGGACACCGGGTTTCACCCCTCCACTTT.

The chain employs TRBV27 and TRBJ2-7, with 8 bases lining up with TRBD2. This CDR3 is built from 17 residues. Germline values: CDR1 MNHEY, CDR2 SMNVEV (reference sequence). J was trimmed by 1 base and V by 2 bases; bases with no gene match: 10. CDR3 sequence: CASSLTAQAGESYEQYF. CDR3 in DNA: TGTGCCAGCAGTTTAACGGCCCAAGCGGGGGAGTCCTACGAGCAGTACTTC.

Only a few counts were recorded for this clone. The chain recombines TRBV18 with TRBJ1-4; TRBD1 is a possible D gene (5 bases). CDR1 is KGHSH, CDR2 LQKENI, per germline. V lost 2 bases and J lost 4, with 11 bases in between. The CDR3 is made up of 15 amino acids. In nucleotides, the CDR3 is TGTGCCAGCTCACCAGTTTCAGGGATTAATGAAAAACTGTTTTTT. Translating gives CASSPVSGINEKLFF.

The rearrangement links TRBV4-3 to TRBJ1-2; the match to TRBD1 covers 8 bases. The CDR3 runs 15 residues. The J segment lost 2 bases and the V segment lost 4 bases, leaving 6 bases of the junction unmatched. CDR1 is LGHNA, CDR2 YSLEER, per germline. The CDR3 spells CASSPQGAHNYGYTF. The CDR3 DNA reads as TGCGCCAGCAGCCCTCAGGGGGCTCACAACTATGGCTACACCTTC.

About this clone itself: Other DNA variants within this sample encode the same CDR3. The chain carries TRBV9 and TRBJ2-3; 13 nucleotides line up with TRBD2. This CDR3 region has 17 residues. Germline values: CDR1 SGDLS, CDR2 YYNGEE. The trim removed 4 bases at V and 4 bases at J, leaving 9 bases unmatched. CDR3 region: CASSPVGLAGFSDTQYF. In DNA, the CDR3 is TGTGCCAGCAGCCCTGTGGGACTAGCGGGATTCTCAGATACGCAGTATTTT. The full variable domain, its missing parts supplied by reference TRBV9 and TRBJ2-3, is DSGVTQTPKHLITATGQRVTLRCSPRSGDLSVYWYQQSLDQGLQFLIQYYNGEERAKGNILERFSAQQFPDLHSELNLSSLELGDSALYFCASSPVGLAGFSDTQYFGPGTRLTVL.

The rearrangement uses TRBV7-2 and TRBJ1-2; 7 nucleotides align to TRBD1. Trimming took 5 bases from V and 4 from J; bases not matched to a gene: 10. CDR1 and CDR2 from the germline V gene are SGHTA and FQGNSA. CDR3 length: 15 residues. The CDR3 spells CASSPGWDRPYGYTF. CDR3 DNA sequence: TGTGCCAGCAGCCCGGGTTGGGACAGACCCTATGGCTACACCTTC.

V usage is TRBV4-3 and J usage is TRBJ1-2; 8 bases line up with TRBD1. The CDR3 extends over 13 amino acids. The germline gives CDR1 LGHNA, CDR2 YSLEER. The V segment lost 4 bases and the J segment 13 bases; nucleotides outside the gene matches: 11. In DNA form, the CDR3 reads TGCGCCAGCAGCCGCCAATCCGGACAGGGAATCACCTTC. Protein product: CASSRQSGQGITF.

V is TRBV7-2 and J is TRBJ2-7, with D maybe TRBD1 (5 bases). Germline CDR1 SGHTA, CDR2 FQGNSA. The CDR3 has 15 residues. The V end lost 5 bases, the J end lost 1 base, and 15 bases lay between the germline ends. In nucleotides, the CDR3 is TGTGCCAGCAGCCCTCGGCAGGGTTGGTCCTACGAGCAGTACTTC. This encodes CASSPRQGWSYEQYF.

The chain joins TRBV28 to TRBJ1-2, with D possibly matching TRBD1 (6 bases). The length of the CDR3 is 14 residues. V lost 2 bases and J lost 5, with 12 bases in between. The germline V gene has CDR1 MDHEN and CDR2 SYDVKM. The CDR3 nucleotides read TGTGCCAGCAGTTTACAGGGGAGAGTTTATGGCTACACCTTC. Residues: CASSLQGRVYGYTF.

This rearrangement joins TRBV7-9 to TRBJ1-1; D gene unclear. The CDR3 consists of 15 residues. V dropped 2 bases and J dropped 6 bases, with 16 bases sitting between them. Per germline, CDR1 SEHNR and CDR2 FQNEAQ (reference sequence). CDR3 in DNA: TGTGCCAGCAGCTTAATTTCCGAGATCAACTCTGAAGCTTTCTTT. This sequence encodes CASSLISEINSEAFF.